This section outlines one TCR beta chain sequence together with its context. The entry originates in a study of T cell changes during pregnancy in multiple sclerosis. Repertoires were generated with immunoSEQ multiplex PCR, while TCRdb's copy carries only in-frame clones and drops some. The table lists 60,000 or so clones, 91% of them singletons. With 6 bases removed from V and 7 bases from J, the gap between germline ends came to 12 bases. The CDR3 is 13 amino acids. Germline assignment: CDR1 SNHLY and CDR2 FYNNEI. Sequencing used peripheral blood, obtained before pregnancy. The sequence derives from a female donor with multiple sclerosis, enrolled in a pregnancy study. V and J are TRBV2 and TRBJ2-2; D gene uncertain. CDR3 loop: CASSGSSYGELFF. The CDR3 DNA reads as TGTGCCAGCAGCGGGTCTTCTTACGGGGAGCTGTTTTTT. The variable domain in full, completed from reference TRBV2 and TRBJ2-2, reads EPEVTQTPSHQVTQMGQEVILRCVPISNHLYFYWYRQILGQKVEFLVSFYNNEISEKSEIFDDQFSVERPDGSNFTLKIRSTKLEDSAMYFCASSGSSYGELFFGEGSRLTVL.